This T cell receptor (beta chain) stems from a study of blood T cell repertoires in COVID-19. Overall study: From the United States, Italy and Spain came samples of acute and convalescent COVID-19. T cells, B-cell-depleted T cells, or PBMCs supplied cDNA or gDNA.

Authors' methods: Researchers report that nucleated cell counts were estimated from reference gene primer amplification. Data came from immunoSEQ multiplex PCR; TCRdb stores just in-frame clones and leaves some out. D and trimming were read from the DNA, whereas the V and J calls and clone size are those reported in that table. In the table there are some 45,000 clones, under 85% of which are singletons. Germline V CDR1 and CDR2: LNHDA, SQIVND (reference sequence). The CDR3 is 12 residues long. V lost 10 bases and J lost 8; bases outside the gene matches: 7. V is TRBV19 and J is TRBJ1-4; the match to TRBD1 covers 7 bases. Sequencing used peripheral blood. This clonotype was sampled from an elderly woman with acute or convalescent COVID-19. This CDR3 is CAIGTAKEKLFF. CDR3 coding DNA: TGTGCCATCGGGACAGCCAAGGAAAAACTGTTTTTT.